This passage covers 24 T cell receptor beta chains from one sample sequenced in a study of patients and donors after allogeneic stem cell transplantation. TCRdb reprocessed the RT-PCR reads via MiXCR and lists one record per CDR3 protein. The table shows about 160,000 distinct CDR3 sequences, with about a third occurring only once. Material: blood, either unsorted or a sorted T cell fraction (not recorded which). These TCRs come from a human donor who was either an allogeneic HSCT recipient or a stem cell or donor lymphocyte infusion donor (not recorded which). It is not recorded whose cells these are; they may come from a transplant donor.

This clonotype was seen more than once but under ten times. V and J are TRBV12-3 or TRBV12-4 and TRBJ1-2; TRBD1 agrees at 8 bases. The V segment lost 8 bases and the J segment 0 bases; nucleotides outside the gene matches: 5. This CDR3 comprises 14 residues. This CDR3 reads CASSGQGPNYGYTF. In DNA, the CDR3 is TGTGCCAGCTCTGGACAGGGACCTAACTATGGCTACACCTTC.

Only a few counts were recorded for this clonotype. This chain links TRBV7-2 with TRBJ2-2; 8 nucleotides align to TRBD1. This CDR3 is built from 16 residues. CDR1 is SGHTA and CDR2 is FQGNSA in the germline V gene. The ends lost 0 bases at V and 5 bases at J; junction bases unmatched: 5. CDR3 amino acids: CASSLAAGGRTGELFF. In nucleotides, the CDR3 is TGTGCCAGCAGCTTAGCAGCAGGGGGCAGGACCGGGGAGCTGTTTTTT.

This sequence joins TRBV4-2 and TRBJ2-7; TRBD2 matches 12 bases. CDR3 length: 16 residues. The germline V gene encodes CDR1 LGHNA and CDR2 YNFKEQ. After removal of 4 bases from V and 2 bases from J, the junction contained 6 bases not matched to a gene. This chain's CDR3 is CASSPTGLAGPYEQYV. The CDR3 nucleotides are TGTGCCAGCAGCCCTACCGGACTAGCGGGGCCCTACGAGCAGTACGTC.

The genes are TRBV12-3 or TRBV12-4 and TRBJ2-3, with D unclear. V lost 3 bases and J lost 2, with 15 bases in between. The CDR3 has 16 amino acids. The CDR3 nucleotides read TGTGCCAGCAGTTTTTTGGGTGGGTCTATCACAGATACGCAGTATTTT. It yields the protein CASSFLGGSITDTQYF.

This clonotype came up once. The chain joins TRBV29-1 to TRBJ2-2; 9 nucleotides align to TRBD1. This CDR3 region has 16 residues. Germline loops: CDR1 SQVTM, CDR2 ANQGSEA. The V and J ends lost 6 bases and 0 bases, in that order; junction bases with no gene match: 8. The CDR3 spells CSVFRDRVTNTGELFF. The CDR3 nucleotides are TGCAGCGTCTTTCGGGACAGGGTGACGAACACCGGGGAGCTGTTTTTT.

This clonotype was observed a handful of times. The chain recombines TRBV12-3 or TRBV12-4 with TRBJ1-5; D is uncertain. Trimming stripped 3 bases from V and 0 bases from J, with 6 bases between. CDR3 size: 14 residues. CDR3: CASSFGHSNQPQHF. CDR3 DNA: TGTGCCAGCAGTTTTGGTCATAGCAATCAGCCCCAGCATTTT.

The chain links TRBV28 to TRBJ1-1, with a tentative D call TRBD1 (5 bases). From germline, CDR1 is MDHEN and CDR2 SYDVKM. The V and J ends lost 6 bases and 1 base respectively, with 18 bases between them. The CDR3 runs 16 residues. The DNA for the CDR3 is TGTGCCAGCAGCCCGGGACGTGTGGGGTGGAACACTGAAGCTTTCTTT. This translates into CASSPGRVGWNTEAFF.

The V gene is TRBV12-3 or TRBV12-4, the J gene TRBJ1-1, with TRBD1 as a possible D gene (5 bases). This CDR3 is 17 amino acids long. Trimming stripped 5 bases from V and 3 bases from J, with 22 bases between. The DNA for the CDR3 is TGTGCCAGCAGTCCCACCCGGCAGGGTATGGGTTACACTGAAGCTTTCTTT. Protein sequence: CASSPTRQGMGYTEAFF.

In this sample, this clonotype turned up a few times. CDR3 nucleotide sequence: TGTGCCAGCAGTGGACAGGGGGCTATCAATCAGCCCCAGCATTTT. Its translation: CASSGQGAINQPQHF. This chain links TRBV12-3 or TRBV12-4 with TRBJ1-5, with 11 positions matching TRBD1. This CDR3 spans 15 amino acids. J lost 3 bases, V lost 5 bases, and 3 bases had no gene match.

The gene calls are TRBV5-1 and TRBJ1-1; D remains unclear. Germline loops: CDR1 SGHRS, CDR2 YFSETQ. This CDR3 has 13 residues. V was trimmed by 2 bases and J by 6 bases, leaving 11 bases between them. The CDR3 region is CASSLGHVPEAFF. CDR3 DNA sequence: TGCGCCAGCAGCTTAGGGCACGTCCCTGAAGCTTTCTTT.

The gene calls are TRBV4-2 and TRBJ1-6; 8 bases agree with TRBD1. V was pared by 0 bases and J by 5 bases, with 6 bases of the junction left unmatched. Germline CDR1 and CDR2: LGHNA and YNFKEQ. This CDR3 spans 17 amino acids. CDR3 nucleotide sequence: TGTGCCAGCAGCCAAGAGCAGGGGGCATTAGATAATTCACCCCTCCACTTT. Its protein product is CASSQEQGALDNSPLHF.

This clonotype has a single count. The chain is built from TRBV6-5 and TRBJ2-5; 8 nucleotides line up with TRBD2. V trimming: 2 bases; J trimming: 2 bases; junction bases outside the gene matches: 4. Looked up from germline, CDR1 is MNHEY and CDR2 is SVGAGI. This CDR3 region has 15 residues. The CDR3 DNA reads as TGTGCCAGCAGTTACACAGTAGCGGGGCAAGAGACCCAGTACTTC. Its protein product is CASSYTVAGQETQYF.

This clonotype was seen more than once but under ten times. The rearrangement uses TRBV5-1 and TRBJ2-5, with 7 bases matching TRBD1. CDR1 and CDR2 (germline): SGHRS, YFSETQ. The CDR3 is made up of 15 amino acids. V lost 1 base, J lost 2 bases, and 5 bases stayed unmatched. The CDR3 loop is CASSLQQGSQETQYF. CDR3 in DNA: TGCGCCAGCAGCTTGCAACAGGGGTCTCAAGAGACCCAGTACTTC.

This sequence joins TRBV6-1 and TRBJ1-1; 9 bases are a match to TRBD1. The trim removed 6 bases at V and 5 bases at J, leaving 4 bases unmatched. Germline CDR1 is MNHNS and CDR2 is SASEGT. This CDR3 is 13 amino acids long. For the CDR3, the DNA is TGTGCCAGCAGGGGGACAGGGATGACTGAAGCTTTCTTT. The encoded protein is CASRGTGMTEAFF.

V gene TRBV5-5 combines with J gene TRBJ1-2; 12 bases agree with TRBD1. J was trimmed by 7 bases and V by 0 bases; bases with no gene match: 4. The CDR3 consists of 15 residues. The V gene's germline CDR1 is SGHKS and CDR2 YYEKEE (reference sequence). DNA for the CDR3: TGTGCCAGCAGCTTGGCCGGGACAGGGGGCACTGGCTACACCTTC. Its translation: CASSLAGTGGTGYTF.

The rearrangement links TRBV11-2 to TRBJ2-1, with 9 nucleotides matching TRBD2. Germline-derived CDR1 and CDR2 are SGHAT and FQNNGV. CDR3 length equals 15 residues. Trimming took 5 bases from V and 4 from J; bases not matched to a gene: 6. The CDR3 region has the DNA TGTGCCAGCAGCAGAGGGCGGGGGGGATACAATGAGCAGTTCTTC. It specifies CASSRGRGGYNEQFF.

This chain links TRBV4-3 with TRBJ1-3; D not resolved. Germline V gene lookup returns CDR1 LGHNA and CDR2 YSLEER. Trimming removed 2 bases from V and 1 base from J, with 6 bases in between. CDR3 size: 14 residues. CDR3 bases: TGCGCCAGCAGCCAACGAGGATCTGGAAACACCATATATTTT. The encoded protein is CASSQRGSGNTIYF.

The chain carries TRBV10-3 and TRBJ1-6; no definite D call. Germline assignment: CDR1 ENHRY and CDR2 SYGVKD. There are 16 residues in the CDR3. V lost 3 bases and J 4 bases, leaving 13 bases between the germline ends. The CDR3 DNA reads TGTGCCATCAGTGACAAGTGGACGGGTTATAATTCACCCCTCCACTTT. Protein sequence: CAISDKWTGYNSPLHF.

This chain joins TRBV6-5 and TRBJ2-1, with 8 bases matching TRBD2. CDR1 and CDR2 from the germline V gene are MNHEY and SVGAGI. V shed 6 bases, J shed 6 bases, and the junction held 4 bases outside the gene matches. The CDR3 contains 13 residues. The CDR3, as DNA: TGTGCCAGCAGACTTAGCGGGATCAATGAGCAGTTCTTC. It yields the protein CASRLSGINEQFF.

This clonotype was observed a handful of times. The CDR3 loop is CASSAPDRGNTEAFF. The CDR3 DNA reads TGTGCCAGCAGTGCCCCGGACAGGGGAAACACTGAAGCTTTCTTT. The chain recombines TRBV6-1 with TRBJ1-1; 9 bases line up with TRBD1. The CDR3 runs 15 residues. The ends lost 4 bases at V and 2 bases at J; junction bases unmatched: 5. Germline V gene sequence: CDR1 MNHNS, CDR2 SASEGT.

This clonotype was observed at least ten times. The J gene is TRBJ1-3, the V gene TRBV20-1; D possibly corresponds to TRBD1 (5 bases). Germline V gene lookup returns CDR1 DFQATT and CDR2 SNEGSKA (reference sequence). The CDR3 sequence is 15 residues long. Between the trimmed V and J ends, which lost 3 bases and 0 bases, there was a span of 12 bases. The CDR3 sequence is CSASPRQISGNTIYF. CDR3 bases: TGCAGTGCTAGTCCCCGACAGATCTCTGGAAACACCATATATTTT.

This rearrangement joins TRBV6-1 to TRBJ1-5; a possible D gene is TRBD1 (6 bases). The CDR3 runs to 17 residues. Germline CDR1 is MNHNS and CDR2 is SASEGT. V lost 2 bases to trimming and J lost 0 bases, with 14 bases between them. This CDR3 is CASSERFGGLSNQPQHF. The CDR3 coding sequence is TGTGCCAGCAGTGAACGGTTCGGGGGGCTTAGCAATCAGCCCCAGCATTTT.

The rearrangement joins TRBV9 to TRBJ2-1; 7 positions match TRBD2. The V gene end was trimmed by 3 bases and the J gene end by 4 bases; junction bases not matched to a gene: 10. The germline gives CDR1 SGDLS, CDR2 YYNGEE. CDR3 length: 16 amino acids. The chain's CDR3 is CASSASGTTLYNEQFF. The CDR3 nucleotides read TGTGCCAGCAGCGCCTCCGGGACTACCCTTTACAATGAGCAGTTCTTC.

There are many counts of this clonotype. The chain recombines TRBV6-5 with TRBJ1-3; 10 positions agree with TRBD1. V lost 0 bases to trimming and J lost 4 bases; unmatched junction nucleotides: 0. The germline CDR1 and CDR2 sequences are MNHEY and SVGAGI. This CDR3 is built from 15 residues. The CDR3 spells CASSYSTGGGNTIYF. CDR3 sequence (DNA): TGTGCCAGCAGTTACTCGACAGGGGGCGGAAACACCATATATTTT.